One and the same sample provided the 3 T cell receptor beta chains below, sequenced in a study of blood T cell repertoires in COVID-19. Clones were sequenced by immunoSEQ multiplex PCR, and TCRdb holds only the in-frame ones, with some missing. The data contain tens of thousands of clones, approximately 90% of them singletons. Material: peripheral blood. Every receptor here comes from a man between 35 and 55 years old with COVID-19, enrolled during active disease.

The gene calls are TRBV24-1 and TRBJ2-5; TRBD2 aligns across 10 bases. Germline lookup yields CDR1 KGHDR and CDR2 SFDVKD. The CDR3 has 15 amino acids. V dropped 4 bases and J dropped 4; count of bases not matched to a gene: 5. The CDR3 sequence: CATSDSAGGAETQYF. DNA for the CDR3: TGTGCCACCAGTGACTCAGCGGGGGGGGCAGAGACCCAGTACTTC.

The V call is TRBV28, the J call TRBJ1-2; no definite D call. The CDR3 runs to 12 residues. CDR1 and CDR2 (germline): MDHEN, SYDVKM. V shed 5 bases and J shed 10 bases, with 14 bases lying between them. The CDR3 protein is CASSLGGFDYTF. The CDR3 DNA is TGTGCCAGCAGTCTCGGTGGTTTTGACTACACCTTC.

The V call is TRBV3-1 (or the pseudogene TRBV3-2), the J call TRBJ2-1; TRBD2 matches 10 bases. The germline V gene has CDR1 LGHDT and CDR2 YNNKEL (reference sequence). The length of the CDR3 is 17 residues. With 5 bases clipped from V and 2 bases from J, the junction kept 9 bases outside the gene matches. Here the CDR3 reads CASSITSGRAAYNEQFF. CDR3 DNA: TGTGCCAGCAGCATAACAAGCGGGAGGGCCGCCTACAATGAGCAGTTCTTC.